Sequencing of this T cell receptor (beta chain) was carried out in a study of cytomegalovirus exposure and HLA in healthy donors. Assay: immunoSEQ multiplex PCR; the TCRdb copy retains only in-frame clones and omits some. The table records about 150,000 clones, approximately 86% of them present only once. Study-level points and caveats: According to the study, roughly 180 TCR beta chains were cytomegalovirus-associated.

As concerns this clone: Its antigen is unknown.

V was clipped by 0 bases and J by 0 bases; unmatched bases: 6. The CDR3 spans 17 residues. Germline CDR1 MGHRA, CDR2 YSYEKL. The sequencing input was PBMCs. This TCR was sampled from a man between 18 and 35 years old in good health and CMV-seropositive. The rearrangement joins TRBV4-1 to TRBJ2-7, with 9 bases matching TRBD2. For the CDR3, the DNA is TGCGCCAGCAGCCAAGATGACACTAGCGGGCCCTCCTACGAGCAGTACTTC. Amino acid sequence: CASSQDDTSGPSYEQYF.